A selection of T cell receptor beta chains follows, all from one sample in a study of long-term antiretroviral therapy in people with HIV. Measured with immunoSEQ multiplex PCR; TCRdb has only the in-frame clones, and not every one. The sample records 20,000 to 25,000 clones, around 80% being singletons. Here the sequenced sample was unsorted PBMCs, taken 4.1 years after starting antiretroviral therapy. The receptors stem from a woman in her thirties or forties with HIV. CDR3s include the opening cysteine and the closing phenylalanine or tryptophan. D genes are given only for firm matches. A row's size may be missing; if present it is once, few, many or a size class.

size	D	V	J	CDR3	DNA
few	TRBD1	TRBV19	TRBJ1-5	CASSMGTAFNQPQHF	TGTGCCAGTAGTATGGGGACAGCATTCAATCAGCCCCAGCATTTT
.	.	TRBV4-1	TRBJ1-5	CASSQIRAGVRNQPQHF	TGCGCCAGCAGCCAAATAAGGGCAGGGGTGCGCAATCAGCCCCAGCATTTT
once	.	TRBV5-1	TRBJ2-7	CASSLEGGITYEQYF	TGCGCCAGCAGCTTGGAGGGCGGGATAACCTACGAGCAGTACTTC
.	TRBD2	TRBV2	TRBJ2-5	CASSERLAGEMYQETQYF	TGTGCCAGCAGTGAACGGCTAGCGGGGGAGATGTACCAAGAGACCCAGTACTTC
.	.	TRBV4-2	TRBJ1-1	CASSQGQLGAFF	TGTGCCAGCAGCCAAGGGCAGCTAGGAGCTTTCTTT
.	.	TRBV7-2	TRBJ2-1	CASSFGWSSYNEQFF	TGTGCCAGCAGCTTCGGCTGGAGCTCCTACAATGAGCAGTTCTTC
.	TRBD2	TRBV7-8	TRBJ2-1	CASSSGPRLAAFYNEQFF	TGTGCCAGCAGCTCTGGGCCAAGACTAGCGGCCTTCTACAATGAGCAGTTCTTC
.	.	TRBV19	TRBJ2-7	CASSVASGYEQYF	TGTGCCAGTAGTGTCGCCTCCGGGTACGAGCAGTACTTC
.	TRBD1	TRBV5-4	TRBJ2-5	CASSLSTGWEETQYF	TGTGCCAGCAGCTTGTCGACAGGGTGGGAAGAGACCCAGTACTTC
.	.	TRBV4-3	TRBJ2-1	CASSQDYWTASSYNEQFF	TGCGCCAGCAGCCAAGATTACTGGACAGCGAGCTCCTACAATGAGCAGTTCTTC
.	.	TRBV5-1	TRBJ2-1	CASSANTGSNEQFF	TGCGCCAGCAGCGCCAATACAGGTAGCAATGAGCAGTTCTTC
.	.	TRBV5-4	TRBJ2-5	CASSLPAGQETQYF	TGTGCCAGCAGCTTGCCGGCAGGACAAGAGACCCAGTACTTC
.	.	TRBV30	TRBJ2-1	CAWSTLIPRGNNEQFF	TGTGCCTGGAGTACTCTAATCCCCCGGGGCAATAATGAGCAGTTCTTC
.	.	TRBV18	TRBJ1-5	CASSVGSIDQPQHF	TGTGCCAGCTCCGTTGGCAGTATCGATCAGCCCCAGCATTTT
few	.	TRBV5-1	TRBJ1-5	CASSLDTDQPQHF	TGCGCCAGCAGCTTGGACACCGATCAGCCCCAGCATTTT
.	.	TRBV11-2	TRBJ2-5	CASSQEGGKRGETQYF	TGTGCCAGCAGCCAAGAGGGGGGGAAACGGGGTGAGACCCAGTACTTC
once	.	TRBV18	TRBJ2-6	CASSPRMEFGANVLTF	TGTGCCAGCTCACCCCGGATGGAATTCGGGGCCAACGTCCTGACTTTC
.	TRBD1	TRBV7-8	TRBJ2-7	CASSLEGRGRYEQYF	TGTGCCAGCAGCTTAGAAGGCAGGGGGCGATACGAGCAGTACTTC
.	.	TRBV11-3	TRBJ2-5	CASSLQGSETQYF	TGTGCCAGCAGCTTACAGGGATCGGAGACCCAGTACTTC
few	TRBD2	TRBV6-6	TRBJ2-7	CASTPSGSYEQYF	TGTGCCAGCACACCTAGCGGGTCCTACGAGCAGTACTTC
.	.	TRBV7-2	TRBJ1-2	CASSLRGQLPPAF	TGTGCCAGCAGCTTAAGGGGCCAACTACCCCCGGCCTTC
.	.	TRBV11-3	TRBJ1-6	CASSPGRSYNSPLHF	TGTGCCAGCAGCCCAGGGCGCTCCTATAATTCACCCCTCCACTTT
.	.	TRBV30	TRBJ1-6	CAWTPAQSSYNSPLHF	TGTGCCTGGACCCCGGCTCAGAGCTCCTATAATTCACCCCTCCACTTT
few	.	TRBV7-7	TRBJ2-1	CASSPPGDNEQFF	TGTGCCAGCAGCCCACCAGGGGACAATGAGCAGTTCTTC
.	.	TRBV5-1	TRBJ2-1	CASSDGGRQNEQFF	TGCGCCAGCAGCGACGGGGGGCGGCAGAATGAGCAGTTCTTC
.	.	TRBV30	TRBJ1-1	CAWSSTPGLNTEAFF	TGTGCCTGGAGTTCCACCCCAGGGTTGAACACTGAAGCTTTCTTT
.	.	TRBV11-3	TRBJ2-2	CASSPMGRGAGELFF	TGTGCCAGCAGCCCGATGGGTAGAGGGGCCGGGGAGCTGTTTTTT
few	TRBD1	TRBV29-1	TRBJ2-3	CSVDLGQGIDTQYF	TGCAGCGTTGACTTGGGACAGGGAATAGATACGCAGTATTTT
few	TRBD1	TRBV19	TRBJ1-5	CASSLGQVGNQPQHF	TGTGCCAGTAGTTTAGGACAGGTAGGGAATCAGCCCCAGCATTTT
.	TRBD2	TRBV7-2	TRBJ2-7	CASSLGGPGGVYEQYF	TGTGCCAGCAGCTTAGGGGGTCCGGGGGGGGTCTACGAGCAGTACTTC
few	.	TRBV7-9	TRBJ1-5	CASSLLTGQPQHF	TGTGCCAGCAGCTTATTAACCGGCCAGCCCCAGCATTTT
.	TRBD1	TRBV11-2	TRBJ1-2	CASRSIRDRVRSGYTF	TGTGCCAGCAGGTCAATACGTGACAGGGTTAGATCTGGCTACACCTTC
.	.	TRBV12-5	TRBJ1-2	CASGLSAGVGYGYTF	TGTGCTAGTGGTTTGTCGGCAGGGGTAGGATATGGCTACACCTTC
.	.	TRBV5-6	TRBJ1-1	CASSFLPVNTEAFF	TGTGCCAGCAGCTTTTTGCCGGTCAACACTGAAGCTTTCTTT
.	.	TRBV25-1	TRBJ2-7	CASSQWDRYEQYF	TGTGCCAGCAGCCAGTGGGACCGCTACGAGCAGTACTTC
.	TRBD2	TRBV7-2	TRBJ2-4	CASSYPGTNLNIQYF	TGTGCCAGCAGCTACCCCGGGACTAACCTAAACATTCAGTACTTC
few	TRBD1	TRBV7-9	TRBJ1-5	CASSSQGFGQPQHF	TGTGCCAGCAGCTCACAGGGGTTCGGTCAGCCCCAGCATTTT
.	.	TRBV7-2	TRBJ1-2	CASSSTGNYGYTF	TGTGCCAGCAGCTCGACCGGTAACTATGGCTACACCTTC
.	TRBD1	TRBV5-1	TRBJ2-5	CASSLGEGAQTQYF	TGCGCCAGCAGCTTAGGCGAGGGGGCGCAAACCCAGTACTTC
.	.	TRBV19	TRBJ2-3	CASRTAVESSTDTQYF	TGTGCCAGTAGAACGGCCGTGGAGTCTAGCACAGATACGCAGTATTTT
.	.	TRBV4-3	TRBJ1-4	CASSQGQNRFNEKLFF	TGCGCCAGCAGCCAAGGACAGAACAGGTTTAATGAAAAACTGTTTTTT
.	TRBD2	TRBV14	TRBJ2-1	CASSQDVVAGENEQFF	TGTGCCAGCAGCCAAGATGTAGTAGCGGGAGAGAATGAGCAGTTCTTC
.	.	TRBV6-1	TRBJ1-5	CASSERWAVNQPQHF	TGTGCCAGCAGTGAAAGGTGGGCAGTCAATCAGCCCCAGCATTTT
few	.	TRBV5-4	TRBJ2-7	CASSSPDLYEQYF	TGTGCCAGCAGCTCCCCGGATTTATACGAGCAGTACTTC
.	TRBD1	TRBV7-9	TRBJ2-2	CAGKVGTGETGELFF	TGTGCCGGAAAGGTGGGGACAGGGGAGACCGGGGAGCTGTTTTTT